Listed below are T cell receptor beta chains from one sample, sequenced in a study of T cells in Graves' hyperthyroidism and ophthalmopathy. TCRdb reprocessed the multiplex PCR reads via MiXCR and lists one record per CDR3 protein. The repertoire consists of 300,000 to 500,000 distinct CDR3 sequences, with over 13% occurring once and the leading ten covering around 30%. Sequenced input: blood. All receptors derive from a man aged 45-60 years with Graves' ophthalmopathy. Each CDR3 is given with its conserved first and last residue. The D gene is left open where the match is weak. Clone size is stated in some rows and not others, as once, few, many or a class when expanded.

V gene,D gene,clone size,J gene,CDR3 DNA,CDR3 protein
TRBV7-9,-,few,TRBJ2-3,TGTGCCAGCAGCTTCCGACTAACTGCTAGCACAGATACGCAGTATTTT,CASSFRLTASTDTQYF
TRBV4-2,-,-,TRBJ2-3,TGTGCCAGCAGCCAAGCTGCCTTAACCGGGCCTAAAAGCACAGATACGCAGTATTTT,CASSQAALTGPKSTDTQYF
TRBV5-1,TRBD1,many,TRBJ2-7,TGCGCCAGCAGCCTCGAGACAGGGGGCGGCTACGAGCAGTACTTC,CASSLETGGGYEQYF
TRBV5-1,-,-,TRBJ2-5,TGCGCCAGCACGCGGGAAATAAAAGAGACCCAGTACTTC,CASTREIKETQYF
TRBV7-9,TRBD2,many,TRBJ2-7,TGTGCCAGCAGCTTCCTGCCAACTAGCGGGAGCAGATACGAGCAGTACTTC,CASSFLPTSGSRYEQYF
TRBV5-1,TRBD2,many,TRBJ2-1,TGCGCCAGCAGCTTGGGGGGCTCTAGCGGGATCAATGAGCAGTTCTTC,CASSLGGSSGINEQFF
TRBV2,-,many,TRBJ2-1,TGTGCCAGCAGGACGGATGAGCAGTTCTTC,CASRTDEQFF
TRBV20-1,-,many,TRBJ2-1,TGCAGTGCTAAGTCCAATACGGGATTTGAGCAGTTCTTC,CSAKSNTGFEQFF
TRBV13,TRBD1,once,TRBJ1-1,TGTACCAGCAGCTTAGGGGACAGGCCGGAAACTGAAGCTTTCTTT,CTSSLGDRPETEAFF
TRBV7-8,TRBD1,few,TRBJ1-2,TGTGCCAGCAGCTTAGCCCGGACCCCGGGACAGGGGGCCCACAGAAACTATGGCTACACCTTC,CASSLARTPGQGAHRNYGYTF
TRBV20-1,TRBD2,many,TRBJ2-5,TGCAGTGCCCCACTAGCGGGAGGTTCAGAGACCCAGTACTTC,CSAPLAGGSETQYF
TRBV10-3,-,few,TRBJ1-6,TGTGCCATCAGTGAGTCCATGGGGGGAGATAATTCACCCCTCCACTTT,CAISESMGGDNSPLHF
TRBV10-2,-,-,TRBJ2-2,TGCGCCAGCAGTACCTCAAGGGGCGGGGAGCTGTTTTTT,CASSTSRGGELFF
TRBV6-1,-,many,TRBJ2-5,TGTGCCAGCAGTGACCGGCATAAACAAGAGACCCAGTACTTC,CASSDRHKQETQYF
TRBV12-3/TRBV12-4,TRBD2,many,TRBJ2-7,TGTGCCAGCAGGGGGACTAGCGGGAGCCACGAGCAGTACTTC,CASRGTSGSHEQYF
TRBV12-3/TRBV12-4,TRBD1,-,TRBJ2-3,TGTGCCAGCGGGATTGGGACAGGGGCCACAGATACGCAGTATTTT,CASGIGTGATDTQYF
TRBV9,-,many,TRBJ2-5,TGTGCCAGCAGCGTAGTAGTGTCGGGGCAGGAGACCCAGTACTTC,CASSVVVSGQETQYF
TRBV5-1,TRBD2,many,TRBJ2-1,TGCGCCAGCAGCTTTACCGGGACTAGCGGCACCTACAATGAGCAGTTCTTC,CASSFTGTSGTYNEQFF
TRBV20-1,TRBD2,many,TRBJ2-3,TGCAGTGCTCCCGGACTAGCGGGAGGGCCGAGCACAGATACGCAGTATTTT,CSAPGLAGGPSTDTQYF
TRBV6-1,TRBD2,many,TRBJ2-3,TGTGCCAGCAGTGCGGTAGCGGGAGGTGGAGATACGCAGTATTTT,CASSAVAGGGDTQYF
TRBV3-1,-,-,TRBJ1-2,TGTGCCAGCAGCCAAGGAGGGTTAGGCGGCTACACCTTC,CASSQGGLGGYTF
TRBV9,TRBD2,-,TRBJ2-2,TGTGCCAGCACGCGGGAGGCCTACACCGGGGAGCTGTTTTTT,CASTREAYTGELFF
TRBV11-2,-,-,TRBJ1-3,TGTGCCAGCAGCTTAGACAGAAACTCTGGAAACACCATATATTTT,CASSLDRNSGNTIYF
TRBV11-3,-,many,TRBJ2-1,TGTGCCAGCAGCTTAGAGGCTGGCCCCAGTGAGCAGTTCTTC,CASSLEAGPSEQFF
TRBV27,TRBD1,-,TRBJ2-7,TGTGCCAGCAGTTCAACCGGGACAGGGGCTTACGAGCAGTACTTC,CASSSTGTGAYEQYF
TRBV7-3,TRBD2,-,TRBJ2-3,TGTGCTAGCAGCCTAACAGCAGCGGGAGGGGGCACAGATACGCAGTATTTT,CASSLTAAGGGTDTQYF
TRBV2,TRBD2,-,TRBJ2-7,TGTGCCAGCTCCGGCGGGAGGTACTACGAGCAGTACTTC,CASSGGRYYEQYF
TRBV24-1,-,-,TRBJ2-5,TGTGCCACCAGTGTCCCCTCCCAAGAGACCCAGTACTTC,CATSVPSQETQYF
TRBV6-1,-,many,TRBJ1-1,TGTGCCAGCAGTGTCAGGGACGGCCGTGAAGCTTTCTTT,CASSVRDGREAFF
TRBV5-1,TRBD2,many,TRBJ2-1,TGCGCCAGCAGCTTGGCCGGACTAGCCCTTGGGGGAACGCGAAATGAGCAGTTCTTC,CASSLAGLALGGTRNEQFF
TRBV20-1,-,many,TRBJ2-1,TGCAGTGCCCAGGGACGACTTGACAATGAGCAGTTCTTC,CSAQGRLDNEQFF
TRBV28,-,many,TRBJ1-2,TGTGCCAGCAGTGACTTATTACCAAACTATGGCTACACCTTC,CASSDLLPNYGYTF
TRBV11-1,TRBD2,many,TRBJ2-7,TGTGCCAGCAGCTACAGACGGCCGACTAGCGGAGGGAGCTCCTACGAGCAGTACTTC,CASSYRRPTSGGSSYEQYF
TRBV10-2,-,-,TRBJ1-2,TGCGCCAGCAGTGACTACTCTAACTATGGCTACACCTTC,CASSDYSNYGYTF
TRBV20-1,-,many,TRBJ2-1,TGCAGTGCCCCGGCCGGTGGCAGACTCTACAATGAGCAGTTCTTC,CSAPAGGRLYNEQFF
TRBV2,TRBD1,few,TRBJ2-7,TGTGCCAGCAGGAGACCGGGACAGGGCATTACGAGGCAGTACTTC,CASRRPGQGITRQYF
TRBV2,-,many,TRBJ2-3,TGTGCCAGCAGCGAACCATCTAGCGCAGATACGCAGTATTTT,CASSEPSSADTQYF
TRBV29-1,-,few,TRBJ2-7,TGCAGCGTTGAAAGGGACTACGAGCAGTACTTC,CSVERDYEQYF
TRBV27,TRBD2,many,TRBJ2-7,TGTGCCAGCAGTTTCTCACTAGCGGGAGTTAACGAGCAGTACTTC,CASSFSLAGVNEQYF
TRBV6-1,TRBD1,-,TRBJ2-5,TGTGCCAGCAGTGAAGGGGGACAGGGGGCAGAGACCCAGTACTTC,CASSEGGQGAETQYF
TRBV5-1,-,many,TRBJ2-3,TGCGCCAGCAGCGTGAGTGACGCAGATACGCAGTATTTT,CASSVSDADTQYF
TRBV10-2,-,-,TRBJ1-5,TGCGCCAGCGCCGGGGGGATCGGGGGTCAGCCCCAGCATTTT,CASAGGIGGQPQHF
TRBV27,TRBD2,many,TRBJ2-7,TGTGCCAGCAGTCCTAGCGGGAGGATTTCCTACGAGCAGTACTTC,CASSPSGRISYEQYF
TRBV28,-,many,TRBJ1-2,TGTGCCAGCAGTCACCCCCAGGGGCTGTATGGCTACACCTTC,CASSHPQGLYGYTF
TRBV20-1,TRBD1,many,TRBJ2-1,TGCAGTGCTAGAGGAAAACCCGGGACAGAAGACAATGAGCAGTTCTTC,CSARGKPGTEDNEQFF
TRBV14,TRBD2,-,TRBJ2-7,TGTGCCAGCAGCCAAGGTCCGGAGCGGGAGAACTACGAGCAGTACTTC,CASSQGPERENYEQYF
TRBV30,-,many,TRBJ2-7,TGTGCCTGGAGCAGGGGGGTGGGCCACTCCTACGAGCAGTACTTC,CAWSRGVGHSYEQYF
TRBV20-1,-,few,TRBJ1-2,TGCAGTGCTAGCTCAAGTTGGGGCTACACCTTC,CSASSSWGYTF
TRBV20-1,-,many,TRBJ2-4,TGCAGTGCTACCCGGGACACTAAAAACATTCAGTACTTC,CSATRDTKNIQYF
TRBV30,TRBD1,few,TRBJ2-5,TGTGCCTGGAGTGCCGACAGGGGGCTTCTAGAGACCCAGTACTTC,CAWSADRGLLETQYF
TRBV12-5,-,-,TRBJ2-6,TGTGCTAGTGGTTTGGTACGACAGTCTGGGGCCAACGTCCTGACTTTC,CASGLVRQSGANVLTF
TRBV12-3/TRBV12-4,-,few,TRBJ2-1,TGTGCCAGCAGTTCTTGCAGCCTGGACAATGAGCAGTTCTTC,CASSSCSLDNEQFF
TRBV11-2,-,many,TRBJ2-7,TGTGCCAGCAGCCCCCAGACACGTTACGAGCAGTACTTC,CASSPQTRYEQYF
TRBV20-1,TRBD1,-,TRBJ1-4,TGCAGTGCGGGAAGGACAGGGGGCGATGAAAAACTGTTTTTT,CSAGRTGGDEKLFF
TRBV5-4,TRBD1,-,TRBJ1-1,TGTGCCAGCAGCTGGATCGGGACAGGGCCCACTGAAGCTTTCTTT,CASSWIGTGPTEAFF
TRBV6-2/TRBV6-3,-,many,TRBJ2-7,TGTGCCAGCAGTTACTCCCGTGGATACGAGCAGTACTTC,CASSYSRGYEQYF
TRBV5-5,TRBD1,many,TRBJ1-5,TGTGCCAGCAGCCCGAAAAGCCCACAGACAGGGCTGCCCCAGCATTTT,CASSPKSPQTGLPQHF
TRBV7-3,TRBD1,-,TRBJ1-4,TGTGCCAGCAGCACCTACAGGGGCGAGAATGAAAAACTGTTTTTT,CASSTYRGENEKLFF
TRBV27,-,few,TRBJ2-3,TGTGCCAGCAGTTTACAGGGTCGGTGGGTTACGCAGTATTTT,CASSLQGRWVTQYF